The 4 T cell receptor beta chains below all came from one sample that was sequenced in a study of T-cell memory formation after mild COVID-19. One entry per CDR3 protein, called by TCRdb with MiXCR from the 5' RACE reads. There are 50,000 or so distinct CDR3 sequences in the sample; over 8.5% occur only once, and 10% to 15% lies in the top ten. Material: PBMCs or a T cell subset sorted from them (not recorded which). These receptor sequences come from an adult woman who had mild COVID-19 (a few samples of this study predate the infection). Cell type and time point are not known.

The CDR3 DNA reads TGTGCCAGCAGTGCAGGGGCAGGCAATCAGCCCCAGCATTTT. Translation: CASSAGAGNQPQHF. V usage is TRBV6-2 or TRBV6-3 and J usage is TRBJ1-5; TRBD1 is a possible D gene (6 bases). Trimming took off 5 bases at V and 2 bases at J, with 10 bases between the two ends. There are 14 residues in the CDR3. CDR1 is MNHEY, CDR2 SVGEGT, per germline.

This clonotype was counted a few times. This chain joins TRBV7-9 and TRBJ1-4; D ambiguous. Trimming pared 4 bases from V and 5 bases from J, leaving 11 bases between. CDR3 length equals 14 residues. Germline V gene lookup returns CDR1 SEHNR and CDR2 FQNEAQ (reference sequence). The CDR3 bases are TGTGCCAGCAGCTGGACTGAACGCAATGAAAAACTGTTTTTT. Amino acids: CASSWTERNEKLFF.

This clonotype was observed many times. This rearrangement joins TRBV12-3 or TRBV12-4 to TRBJ2-3; TRBD2 matches 11 bases. The CDR3 is 14 amino acids. Losses at the gene ends were 3 bases for V and 4 bases for J; bases not matched to a gene: 0. The CDR3 is CASSFSGGADTQYF. CDR3 DNA sequence: TGTGCCAGCAGTTTTAGCGGGGGGGCAGATACGCAGTATTTT.

In this sample, this clonotype turned up many times. The chain recombines TRBV9 with TRBJ2-3; D is perhaps TRBD2 (6 bases). The V end lost 0 bases, the J end lost 2 bases, and 10 bases lay between the germline ends. CDR1 and CDR2 from the germline V gene are SGDLS and YYNGEE. This CDR3 has 15 amino acids. The CDR3 DNA is TGTGCCAGCAGCGTAGGCGGGATGTACACAGATACGCAGTATTTT. It specifies CASSVGGMYTDTQYF.